This is a list of T cell receptor beta chains from one sample in a study of response to subunit inactivated influenza vaccine. TCRdb fed the RT-PCR reads into MiXCR, producing one record per CDR3 protein. The sample carries hundreds of thousands of distinct CDR3 sequences, approximately 17% recorded once. This material consisted of CD4+ T cells sorted from PBMCs, taken less than 30 months after vaccination. The receptors shown here come from a man aged 45-69 years who received an inactivated influenza vaccine. CDR3s include the opening cysteine and the closing phenylalanine or tryptophan. The order of the fields is clone size, J gene, V gene, D gene, CDR3 DNA, CDR3 protein. A D gene is named only where the DNA matches it firmly. Some rows have no size entry. The others give once, few or many, or a class for an expanded clone.

>few|TRBJ2-7|TRBV15|.
TGTGCCACCAGCAGAGATTTCGGCTATAGCTCCTACGAGCAGTACTTC
CATSRDFGYSSYEQYF
>.|TRBJ2-1|TRBV10-3|TRBD2
TGTGCCATCAGTGAGTCGATGGCGGGAGCTCACAATGAGCAGTTCTTC
CAISESMAGAHNEQFF
>few|TRBJ2-5|TRBV30|.
TGTGCCTGGAGTGGAAACAGGGGACTCCAATACTTC
CAWSGNRGLQYF
>.|TRBJ2-5|TRBV28|TRBD1
TGTGCCAGCAGAGACGATTGGGGGGGACAGGGTCAGACCCAGTACTTC
CASRDDWGGQGQTQYF
>.|TRBJ2-1|TRBV20-1|.
TGCAGTGCGTTCAGGGTAAACCCATACAATGAGCAGTTCTTC
CSAFRVNPYNEQFF
>.|TRBJ2-1|TRBV24-1|TRBD2
TGTGCCACCAGTGAACGGGGACTAGCGGGTAACAATGAGCAGTTCTTC
CATSERGLAGNNEQFF
>few|TRBJ2-3|TRBV28|.
TGTGCCAGCAGTTTAACCTTAGGGACAGATACGCAGTATTTT
CASSLTLGTDTQYF
>few|TRBJ2-2|TRBV7-2|.
TGTGCCAGCAGCTTGATGGGGGGGCAGAACACCGGGGAGCTGTTTTTT
CASSLMGGQNTGELFF
>.|TRBJ2-7|TRBV20-1|TRBD2
TGCAGTGCTAGAGGCGGACTAGCAGACGTCTACGAGCAGTACTTC
CSARGGLADVYEQYF
>few|TRBJ2-7|TRBV10-3|TRBD2
TGTGCCACCGCACCCGGGACTATCAGCTCCTACGAGCAGTACTTC
CATAPGTISSYEQYF
>few|TRBJ2-6|TRBV12-3/TRBV12-4|.
TGTGCCAGCAGCTCCTCCTACTCTGGGGCCAACGTCCTGACTTTC
CASSSSYSGANVLTF
>many|TRBJ1-3|TRBV19|.
TGTGCCAGTAGACGCGGTTCCTCTGGAAACACCATATATTTT
CASRRGSSGNTIYF
>.|TRBJ2-5|TRBV20-1|.
TGCAGTGCTAGCCAGAAAGAGACCCAGTACTTC
CSASQKETQYF
>many|TRBJ1-6|TRBV5-1|TRBD1
TGCGCCAGCCCACTGGGGACAGACCTACCCTCTAGCGATCCGGGTTCGAATTCACCCCTCCACTTT
CASPLGTDLPSSDPGSNSPLHF
>few|TRBJ1-3|TRBV29-1|.
TGCAGCGTTCGCGCTCAAACCTCCGGAAACACCATATATTTT
CSVRAQTSGNTIYF
>few|TRBJ2-2|TRBV11-2|.
TGTGCCAGCTATGGGCGCAGGAACACCGGGGAGCTGTTTTTT
CASYGRRNTGELFF
>few|TRBJ2-3|TRBV29-1|TRBD2
TGCAGCACTAGCGGGAGGGTGATAGATACGCAGTATTTT
CSTSGRVIDTQYF
>many|TRBJ2-1|TRBV12-3/TRBV12-4|.
TGTGCCAGCAGTTACGGCCAATACAATGAGCAGTTCTTC
CASSYGQYNEQFF
>many|TRBJ2-1|TRBV12-3/TRBV12-4|TRBD2
TGTGCCAGCACCCCGAGCGGGAGTACCTACAATGAGCAGTTCTTC
CASTPSGSTYNEQFF
>many|TRBJ2-5|TRBV20-1|.
TGCAGTGCTAGTAGGGCCGAGACCCAGTACTTC
CSASRAETQYF
>many|TRBJ2-1|TRBV12-3/TRBV12-4|.
TGTGCCAGCAGTTTGGAGGGGGGCCGGAATGAGCAGTTCTTC
CASSLEGGRNEQFF
>.|TRBJ2-7|TRBV4-1|TRBD1
TGCGCCAGCAGCCAAGGGTTCCAGGGGGCCTCCTACGAGCAGTACTTC
CASSQGFQGASYEQYF
>many|TRBJ2-7|TRBV29-1|TRBD2
TGCAGCGTTGCTCCGGGAGGGACCTACGAGCAGTACTTC
CSVAPGGTYEQYF
>many|TRBJ2-1|TRBV7-2|TRBD2
TGTGCCAGCAGCTTAGGGGCGGGGGGCTTCTACAATGAGCAGTTCTTC
CASSLGAGGFYNEQFF
>.|TRBJ1-1|TRBV27|.
TGTGCCAGCAGACCGACAAGGAACACTGAAGCTTTCTTT
CASRPTRNTEAFF
>few|TRBJ1-1|TRBV4-3|TRBD1
TGCGCCAGCAGCATTGGACAGGGAACGGGTGAAGCTTTCTTT
CASSIGQGTGEAFF
>.|TRBJ2-2|TRBV10-2|TRBD1
TGCGCCAGCAAACGGGACAGGGGGCACACCGGGGAGCTGTTTTTT
CASKRDRGHTGELFF
>many|TRBJ2-3|TRBV6-2/TRBV6-3|TRBD2
TGTGCCAGCAGGGCCCGAGCGGGAGTTTCTTATTCTACGCAGTATTTT
CASRARAGVSYSTQYF
>few|TRBJ1-6|TRBV28|TRBD1
TGTGCCAGCAGTTTATTCGGGACAGGGGGCTCCTATAATTCACCCCTCCACTTT
CASSLFGTGGSYNSPLHF
>.|TRBJ1-1|TRBV12-3/TRBV12-4|.
TGTGCCAGCACCCGAACAGGAGGATTGAACACTGAAGCTTTCTTT
CASTRTGGLNTEAFF
>many|TRBJ1-6|TRBV7-9|TRBD1
TGTGCCAGCAGCTTAGCTGGACAGGGGGCAAATTCACCCCTCCACTTT
CASSLAGQGANSPLHF
>many|TRBJ1-2|TRBV6-2/TRBV6-3|.
TGTGCCAGCAGTTACTCGAGTTGGGAAGACTATGGCTACACCTTC
CASSYSSWEDYGYTF
>once|TRBJ2-3|TRBV4-3|.
TGCGCCAGCAGCCAAGATTCGCAGTTCACAGATACGCAGTATTTT
CASSQDSQFTDTQYF
>few|TRBJ2-1|TRBV11-3|.
TGTGCCAGCAGCCCACCCGGGGTCTCCACGCGCTCCTACAATGAGCAGTTCTTC
CASSPPGVSTRSYNEQFF
>few|TRBJ2-3|TRBV5-6|TRBD2
TGTGCCAGCAGCTTGCTATTCCACTCAACGGGAGGGGAAATTGATACGCAGTATTTT
CASSLLFHSTGGEIDTQYF
>.|TRBJ2-1|TRBV11-2|TRBD2
TGTGCCAGCAGCTCCGGACTAGCGGGAGGGGGATTTTCCTACAATGAGCAGTTCTTC
CASSSGLAGGGFSYNEQFF
>.|TRBJ2-6|TRBV20-1|TRBD1
TGCAGTGCAGTAACAGGGGCGGGGGCCAACGTCCTGACTTTC
CSAVTGAGANVLTF
>.|TRBJ2-2|TRBV5-8|.
TGTGCCAGCACCGAGAACTTCGGGGAGCTGTTTTTT
CASTENFGELFF
>.|TRBJ1-3|TRBV29-1|.
TGCAGCGTTGCCCCCGCCAGGGGAAACACCATATATTTT
CSVAPARGNTIYF
>.|TRBJ2-1|TRBV7-2|TRBD2
TGTGCCAGCAGCGGAACTAGCGGATTCAATGAGCAGTTCTTC
CASSGTSGFNEQFF
>.|TRBJ1-6|TRBV11-2|.
TGTGCCGGGGGGGCAGATTATAATTCACCCCTCCACTTT
CAGGADYNSPLHF
>.|TRBJ2-2|TRBV28|.
TGTGCCAGCAGTGTGCTCAGGAACGCGAACACCGGGGAGCTGTTTTTT
CASSVLRNANTGELFF
>few|TRBJ2-2|TRBV7-9|TRBD2
TGTGCCAGCAGCATCCCGGGACTAGCATCCGGGGAGCTGTTTTTT
CASSIPGLASGELFF
>few|TRBJ2-1|TRBV5-8|.
TGTGCCAGCAGCTTGGAAGGGGGAAGGACTCGAGTTGAGCAGTTCTTC
CASSLEGGRTRVEQFF
>many|TRBJ2-6|TRBV4-3|.
TGCGCCAGCAGCAATCAGGTGGCTGGGGCCAACGTCCTGACTTTC
CASSNQVAGANVLTF
>.|TRBJ1-1|TRBV7-9|.
TGTGCCAGCAGCTTGGCAGTTGAAACTGAAGCTTTCTTT
CASSLAVETEAFF
>few|TRBJ2-5|TRBV7-8|.
TGTGCCAGCAGCTTAGGACAGACCTCCCTAGAGACCCAGTACTTC
CASSLGQTSLETQYF
>few|TRBJ1-6|TRBV5-6|.
TGTGCCAGCAGCTTTTGGGGAACCCAGGAACACTTT
CASSFWGTQEHF
>.|TRBJ2-2|TRBV9|.
TGTGCCAGCAGCGTAGGGCCTTATACCGGGGAGCTGTTTTTT
CASSVGPYTGELFF
>few|TRBJ1-5|TRBV7-2|.
TGTGCCAGCAGCCAGTTTAGCAATCAGCCCCAGCATTTT
CASSQFSNQPQHF
>few|TRBJ2-5|TRBV20-1|.
TGCAGTGCGCAAGACGGAGTAACCCAGTACTTC
CSAQDGVTQYF
>.|TRBJ1-2|TRBV20-1|TRBD1
TGCAGTGCTAGTAAGGGGACAGGGGGTTCAGTAAACTATGGCTACACCTTC
CSASKGTGGSVNYGYTF
>.|TRBJ1-1|TRBV20-1|TRBD1
TGCAGTGCTAGAGGAGGAACAGGGGCTTACACTGAAGCTTTCTTT
CSARGGTGAYTEAFF
>few|TRBJ2-1|TRBV10-3|.
TGTGCCATCAGTGAAGTGGTTGAGCAGTTCTTC
CAISEVVEQFF
>.|TRBJ1-4|TRBV19|TRBD1
TGTGCCAGTAGTGGTGTACAGGGGGTAGGGAAACTGTTTTTT
CASSGVQGVGKLFF
>.|TRBJ2-2|TRBV6-5|.
TGTGCCAGCAGTTACGGGGGCTGGTCCGGGGAGCTGTTTTTT
CASSYGGWSGELFF